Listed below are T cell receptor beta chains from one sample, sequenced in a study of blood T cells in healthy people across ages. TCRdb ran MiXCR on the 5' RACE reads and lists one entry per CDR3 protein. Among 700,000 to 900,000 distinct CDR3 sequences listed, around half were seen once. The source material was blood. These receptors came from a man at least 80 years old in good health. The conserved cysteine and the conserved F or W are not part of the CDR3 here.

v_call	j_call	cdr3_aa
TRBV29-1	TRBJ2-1	STLDPYYNEQF
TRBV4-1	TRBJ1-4	ASSRGLTVNEKLF
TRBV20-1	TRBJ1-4	SARDGGWGEKLF
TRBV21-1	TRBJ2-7	ASSKCEGCTIFSYEQY
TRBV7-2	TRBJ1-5	ASSSQGGASNQPQH
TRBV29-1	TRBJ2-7	SVPPGLADYNEQY
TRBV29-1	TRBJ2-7	SVESQGRSSYEQY
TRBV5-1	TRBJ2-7	ASSLGLGYEQY
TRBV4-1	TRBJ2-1	ASSQIIAGGNYNEQF
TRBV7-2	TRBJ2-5	ASSLAQGNPETQY
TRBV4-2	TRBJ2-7	ASSQVRGMYHEQY
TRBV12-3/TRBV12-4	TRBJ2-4	ASSLVGRGRVAKNIQY
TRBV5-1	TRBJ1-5	ASSLGQGAGQPQH
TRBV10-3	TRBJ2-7	AISEIGPGEQY
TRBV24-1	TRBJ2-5	ATTTSGRDNEQY
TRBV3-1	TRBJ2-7	ACSQAVTSYEQY
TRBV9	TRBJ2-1	ASSRTSGNVNEQF
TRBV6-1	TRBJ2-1	ATGINYNEQF
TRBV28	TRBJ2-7	ASSSLRTGGYEQY
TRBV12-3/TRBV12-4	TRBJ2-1	ATRGSSYNEQF
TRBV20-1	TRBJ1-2	SALASGTAYGYT
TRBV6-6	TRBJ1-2	ASSVAGTKTGLGYT